This T cell receptor beta chain came from a study of blood T cell repertoires in COVID-19. Across the whole study: Collection of acute and convalescent COVID-19 samples took place in the United States, Italy and Spain. Sample material is recorded as cDNA or gDNA derived from T cells, B-cell-depleted T cells, or PBMCs.

Per the original methods: Estimation of nucleated cell counts relied on the amplification of reference gene primers. The data were produced by immunoSEQ multiplex PCR, yet TCRdb's version contains in-frame clones alone and is incomplete. V, J and clone size were drawn from that table, and D and trimming were deduced from the DNA. The sample consists of under 300,000 clones, 80% to 90% of them appearing once. With 5 bases removed from V and 6 bases from J, the gap between germline ends came to 8 bases. The CDR3 totals 12 residues. The chain combines TRBV12-3 or TRBV12-4 with TRBJ1-5; the D is unclear. This sequence originates from an older woman with acute or convalescent COVID-19. Input material: peripheral blood. This CDR3 is CASSQNVQPQHF. The CDR3 bases are TGTGCCAGCAGTCAGAACGTTCAGCCCCAGCATTTT.